The 17 T cell receptor beta chains in this list originate from one sample, sequenced in a study of cytomegalovirus exposure and HLA in healthy donors. Amplification used 60 Vbeta primers and 13 Jbeta primers. The table came from immunoSEQ multiplex PCR; TCRdb's copy has only in-frame clones and leaves some out. The table includes 150,000 to 200,000 clones, about 84% detected once. The sequenced material came from PBMCs. The origin of the receptors is a man aged 18-30 years in good health and CMV-seronegative.

This chain links TRBV6-5 with TRBJ2-6; maybe TRBD2 (6 bases). Germline V gene data show CDR1 as MNHEY and CDR2 as SVGAGI. The V gene lost 0 bases and the J gene lost 3 bases, with 9 bases spanning the gap. CDR3 length equals 16 residues. CDR3 coding DNA: TGTGCCAGCAGTTACTCGGGGGGAGGTGGGGCCAACGTCCTGACTTTC. Amino acid sequence: CASSYSGGGGANVLTF.

The CDR3 DNA sequence: TGCGCCAGCAGCCAGCCGAACCGGGACAGGGGGAACACCATATATTTT. Protein product: CASSQPNRDRGNTIYF. J is TRBJ1-3 and V is TRBV4-1, with 11 bases identical to TRBD1. From germline, CDR1 is MGHRA and CDR2 YSYEKL. V lost 3 bases, J lost 7 bases, and 8 bases stayed unmatched. This CDR3 has 16 amino acids.

V and J are TRBV2 and TRBJ1-2; unclear D gene. V lost 3 bases and J lost 3, with 11 bases in between. Per germline, CDR1 SNHLY and CDR2 FYNNEI. CDR3 size: 14 residues. Here the CDR3 DNA reads TGTGCCAGCAGTGACGGTACGGGATACTATGGCTACACCTTC. Its protein is CASSDGTGYYGYTF.

This chain uses TRBV13 with TRBJ2-1, with 10 bases fitting TRBD1. This CDR3 has 19 amino acids. The germline gives CDR1 PRHDT, CDR2 FYEKMQ (reference sequence). The J segment lost 6 bases and the V segment lost 7 bases, leaving 21 bases of the junction unmatched. The CDR3, as DNA: TGTGCCAGCATCTTCTTAGGGGTTTTGGGAGACAGGGGGCTCAATGAGCAGTTCTTC. Translated, it gives CASIFLGVLGDRGLNEQFF.

The chain links TRBV12-5 to TRBJ1-1, with unresolved D. CDR1 is LGHNT, CDR2 FRNRAP, per germline. The CDR3 totals 13 residues. Trimming cost V 3 bases and J 2 bases, with 7 bases left between them. This chain's CDR3 is CASGFHLNTEAFF. The CDR3 region has the DNA TGTGCTAGTGGTTTCCACCTAAACACTGAAGCTTTCTTT.

V and J are TRBV28 and TRBJ2-6; D gene unclear. The CDR3 sequence is 15 residues long. The V end lost 6 bases, the J end lost 2 bases, and 11 bases lay between the germline ends. Germline-derived CDR1 and CDR2 are MDHEN and SYDVKM. DNA of the CDR3: TGTGCCAGCAGCAGGATTTTGACTGGGGCCAACGTCCTGACTTTC. Translating it yields CASSRILTGANVLTF.

This chain uses TRBV6-1 with TRBJ2-5; D gene ambiguous. V was clipped by 6 bases and J by 3 bases, with 14 bases between them. This CDR3 spans 14 amino acids. Germline V gene data show CDR1 as MNHNS and CDR2 as SASEGT. For the CDR3, the DNA is TGTGCCAGCAGGGAAATGCGACACAAAGAGACCCAGTACTTC. Translating gives CASREMRHKETQYF.

The V and J genes are TRBV5-3 and TRBJ2-1; 14 bases agree with TRBD2. TRBV5-3 is assigned to the ORF class and has an uncertain function. This CDR3 comprises 17 residues. V gave up 5 bases and J gave up 3 bases; unmatched junction bases: 7. CDR3 sequence (DNA): TGTGCCAGAAGTTGGACTAGCGGGAGGATGTTCTACAATGAGCAGTTCTTC. Amino acid sequence: CARSWTSGRMFYNEQFF.

The V and J genes are TRBV7-6 and TRBJ2-3; no clear D gene. CDR1 SGHVS and CDR2 FNYEAQ come from the germline V gene. V was trimmed by 3 bases and J by 1 base, leaving 11 bases between them. The CDR3 loop spans 15 amino acids. CDR3 sequence: CASSFFSAGTDTQYF. Written as DNA, the CDR3 is TGTGCCAGCAGCTTCTTTAGTGCGGGCACAGATACGCAGTATTTT.

The V and J genes are TRBV5-1 and TRBJ2-7; TRBD1 matches at 7 bases. The CDR3 extends over 15 amino acids. The V segment lost 3 bases and the J segment 2 bases; nucleotides outside the gene matches: 8. The germline gives CDR1 SGHRS, CDR2 YFSETQ. The CDR3 loop reads CASSSTPGQTYEQYF. CDR3 coding DNA: TGCGCCAGCAGCTCTACTCCGGGACAGACCTACGAGCAGTACTTC.

This rearrangement joins TRBV7-8 to TRBJ1-5; D perhaps matches TRBD1 (5 bases). There are 12 residues in the CDR3. Germline CDR1 is SGHVS and CDR2 is FQNEAQ. V dropped 6 bases and J dropped 7 bases, with 10 bases sitting between them. CDR3 sequence (DNA): TGTGCCAGCAGTCCCCCAGGGCAGCCCCAGCATTTT. This sequence encodes CASSPPGQPQHF.

The chain employs TRBV27 and TRBJ1-4; D remains ambiguous. The CDR3 sequence is 13 residues long. The V gene's germline CDR1 is MNHEY and CDR2 SMNVEV (reference sequence). V lost 4 bases to trimming and J lost 6 bases, with 9 bases between them. The CDR3 loop reads CASSSSADEKLFF. CDR3 coding DNA: TGTGCCAGCAGTTCATCAGCCGATGAAAAACTGTTTTTT. Based on the CDR3 plus reference TRBV27 and TRBJ1-4, the full variable domain is EAQVTQNPRYLITVTGKKLTVTCSQNMNHEYMSWYRQDPGLGLRQIYYSMNVEVTDKGDVPEGYKVSRKEKRNFPLILESPSPNQTSLYFCASSSSADEKLFFGSGTQLSVL.

This clone was counted once. CDR3 nucleotides: TGTGCCAGCAGAACTCTGACCGGGACAGGGAAGTCTGGCAAGCAGTATTTT. As protein: CASRTLTGTGKSGKQYF. The rearrangement uses TRBV27 and TRBJ2-3; 9 bases match TRBD1. The CDR3 extends over 17 amino acids. V lost 6 bases to trimming and J lost 11 bases; unmatched junction nucleotides: 21. The germline CDR1 and CDR2 sequences are MNHEY and SMNVEV (reference sequence).

The gene calls are TRBV28 and TRBJ1-2, with no clear D. CDR1 and CDR2 from the germline V gene are MDHEN and SYDVKM. Trimming shortened V by 1 base and J by 10 bases, and 16 bases separated the two germline ends. The length of the CDR3 is 14 residues. The CDR3 spells CASSLLSQVFLYTF. CDR3 DNA sequence: TGTGCCAGCAGTTTATTGAGCCAGGTCTTCCTCTACACCTTC.

The chain employs TRBV2 and TRBJ2-2, with a weak D call TRBD2 (5 bases). The ends were cut back, 3 bases at V and 7 bases at J, with 9 bases in the middle. CDR3 size: 13 residues. CDR1 SNHLY and CDR2 FYNNEI come from the germline V gene. The CDR3 coding sequence is TGTGCCAGCAGTGAGTCCGGGATCGGGGAGCTGTTTTTT. It codes for CASSESGIGELFF.

The chain recombines TRBV2 with TRBJ2-2, with 10 bases aligning to TRBD1. Germline V CDR1 and CDR2: SNHLY, FYNNEI. The CDR3 runs 15 residues. V lost 6 bases, J lost 4 bases, and 5 bases stayed unmatched. CDR3 residues: CASRTGGASTGELFF. CDR3 in DNA: TGTGCCAGCAGGACAGGGGGCGCATCCACCGGGGAGCTGTTTTTT. Full variable domain (rest looked up from reference TRBV2 and TRBJ2-2): EPEVTQTPSHQVTQMGQEVILRCVPISNHLYFYWYRQILGQKVEFLVSFYNNEISEKSEIFDDQFSVERPDGSNFTLKIRSTKLEDSAMYFCASRTGGASTGELFFGEGSRLTVL.

This chain uses TRBV11-3 with TRBJ2-5; 7 bases map to TRBD2. Germline V gene data show CDR1 as SGHNT and CDR2 as YENEEA. The CDR3 is 15 amino acids. The trim removed 2 bases at V and 5 bases at J, leaving 8 bases unmatched. The CDR3 sequence: CASSLRTGGRETQYF. DNA of the CDR3: TGTGCCAGCAGCTTAAGGACGGGAGGACGGGAGACCCAGTACTTC.